The count of the clone carrying this T cell receptor (beta chain) is one. Its specificity is unknown. It was with a sample-barcoded 5' primer and a J-beta primer mix that a second PCR of about 7 to 12 cycles was run. Using its own MiXCR run on the 5' RACE reads, TCRdb lists one record per CDR3 protein. In the table there are hundreds of thousands of distinct CDR3 sequences, 58% of which are singletons. The ends were cut back, 3 bases at V and 10 bases at J, with 10 bases in the middle. The CDR3 is 12 residues long. Germline CDR1 is MGHRA and CDR2 is YSYEKL. The sample originates from a study of blood T cells in healthy people across ages. Study-wide findings and caveats: The authors considered diversity estimates from one million T cells to be underestimates.

The clonotype comes from a man aged 55 to 70 in good health. What was sequenced was blood. V is TRBV4-1 and J is TRBJ2-1; D ambiguous. For the CDR3, the DNA is TGCGCCAGCAGCCATGTAGTTGGCGAGCAGTTCTTC. This encodes CASSHVVGEQFF.